The entry below gives a single T cell receptor beta chain sequence along with its context. Its specificity is unknown. The sample originates from a study of T cells expressing NK-cell markers. Study-level information: Seven HCMV-seropositive donors and one seronegative donor made up the eight sequenced donors.

Broader study findings: Whether expanded NKG2C+ T cell clones were HCMV-specific remained unclear. Of the CD8+ T cells in over five donors, about 1.0-7.5% belonged to dominant NKG2C+ clonotypes. A few of the donors also had these clonotypes leading their CD3+CD56-NKG2C+ fraction.

TCRdb re-called the 5' RACE reads, yielding one record per CDR3 amino acid sequence without DNA. The sample table sets out some 500,000 distinct CDR3 sequences. CDR1 and CDR2 from the germline V gene are SGHTA and FQGNSA. This CDR3 is built from 15 residues. This clonotype was sampled from a woman aged 45-65 years in good health. Sequencing was performed on blood T cells: a sorted CD56 or NKG2C T cell subset, CD4+ or CD8+ T cells, or bulk PBMC T cells (not recorded which). The V and J genes are TRBV7-2 and TRBJ2-1. The CDR3 here is CASSLSWSIYNEQFF.